This entry describes one T cell receptor beta chain. The sample belongs to a study of blood T cell repertoires in COVID-19. The wider study: Both acute and convalescent COVID-19 samples were obtained from the United States, Italy and Spain.

Produced via immunoSEQ multiplex PCR; TCRdb's table is partial and in-frame only. Of some 34,000 clones listed, more than 80% are singletons. J lost 4 bases, V lost 6 bases, and 5 bases had no gene match. CDR1 is MNHEY, CDR2 SVGAGI, per germline. The length of the CDR3 is 14 residues. The TCR was taken from a human donor in a cohort sampled during active COVID-19. Sequenced material: peripheral blood. This sequence joins TRBV6-5 and TRBJ1-1, with 10 bases that match TRBD1. The CDR3 nucleotides are TGTGCCAGCAGGACAGGGGGCTGGGGCACTGAAGCTTTCTTT. Residues: CASRTGGWGTEAFF.